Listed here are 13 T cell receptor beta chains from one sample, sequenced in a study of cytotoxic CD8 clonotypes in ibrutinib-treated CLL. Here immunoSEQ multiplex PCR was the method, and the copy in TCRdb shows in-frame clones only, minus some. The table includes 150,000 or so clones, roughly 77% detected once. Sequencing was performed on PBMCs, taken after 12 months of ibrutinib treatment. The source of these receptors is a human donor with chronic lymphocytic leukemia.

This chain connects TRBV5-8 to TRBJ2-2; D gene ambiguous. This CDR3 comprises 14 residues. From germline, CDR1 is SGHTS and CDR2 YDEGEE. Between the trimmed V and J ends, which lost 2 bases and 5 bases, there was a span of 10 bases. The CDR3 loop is CASSFPSRTGELFF. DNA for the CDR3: TGTGCCAGCAGCTTTCCAAGTCGGACCGGGGAGCTGTTTTTT.

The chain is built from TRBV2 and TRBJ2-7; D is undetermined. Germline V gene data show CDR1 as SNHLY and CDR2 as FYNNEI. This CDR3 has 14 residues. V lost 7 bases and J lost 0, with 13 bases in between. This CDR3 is CASKRQESSYEQYF. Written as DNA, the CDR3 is TGTGCCAGCAAGAGGCAGGAAAGCTCCTACGAGCAGTACTTC.

The CDR3 loop is CASSLHPDKTGEQYF. DNA for the CDR3: TGTGCCAGCAGTTTACATCCTGACAAAACGGGCGAGCAGTACTTC. V and J are TRBV28 and TRBJ2-7; D uncertain. The CDR3 spans 15 residues. Germline CDR1 is MDHEN and CDR2 is SYDVKM. V was clipped by 2 bases and J by 6 bases, with 17 bases between them. Variable domain in full (rest from reference TRBV28 and TRBJ2-7): DVKVTQSSRYLVKRTGEKVFLECVQDMDHENMFWYRQDPGLGLRLIYFSYDVKMKEKGDIPEGYSVSREKKERFSLILESASTNQTSMYLCASSLHPDKTGEQYFGPGTRLTVT.

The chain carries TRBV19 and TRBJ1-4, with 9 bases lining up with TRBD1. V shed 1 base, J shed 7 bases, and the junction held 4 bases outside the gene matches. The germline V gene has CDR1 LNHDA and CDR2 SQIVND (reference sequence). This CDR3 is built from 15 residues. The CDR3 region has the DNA TGTGCCAGTAGTATAGGGACAGGGGAGGGTGAAAAACTGTTTTTT. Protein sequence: CASSIGTGEGEKLFF. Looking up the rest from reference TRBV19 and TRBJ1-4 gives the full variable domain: DGGITQSPKYLFRKEGQNVTLSCEQNLNHDAMYWYRQDPGQGLRLIYYSQIVNDFQKGDIAEGYSVSREKKESFPLTVTSAQKNPTAFYLCASSIGTGEGEKLFFGSGTQLSVL.

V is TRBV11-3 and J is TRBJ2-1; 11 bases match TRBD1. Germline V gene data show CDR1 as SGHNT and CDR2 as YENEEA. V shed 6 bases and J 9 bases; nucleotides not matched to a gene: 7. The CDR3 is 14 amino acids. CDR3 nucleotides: TGTGCCAGCAGGCGGGACAGGGGGAAGGGTGAGCAGTTCTTC. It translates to CASRRDRGKGEQFF.

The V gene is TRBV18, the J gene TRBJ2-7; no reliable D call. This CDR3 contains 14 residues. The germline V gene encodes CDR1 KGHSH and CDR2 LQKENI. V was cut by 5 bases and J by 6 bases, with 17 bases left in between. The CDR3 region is CASSGSSGPSEQYF. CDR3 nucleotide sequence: TGTGCCAGCTCAGGATCGTCTGGTCCCAGCGAGCAGTACTTC.

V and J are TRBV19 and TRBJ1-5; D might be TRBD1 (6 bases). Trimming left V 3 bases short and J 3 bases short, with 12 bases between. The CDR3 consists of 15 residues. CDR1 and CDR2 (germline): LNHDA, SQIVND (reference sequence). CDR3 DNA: TGTGCCAGTAGTATCCAGGGGACGGTCAATCAGCCCCAGCATTTT. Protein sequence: CASSIQGTVNQPQHF.

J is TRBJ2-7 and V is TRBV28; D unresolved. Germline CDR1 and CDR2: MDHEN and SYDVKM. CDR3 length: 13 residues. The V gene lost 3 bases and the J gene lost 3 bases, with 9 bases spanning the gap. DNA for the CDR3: TGTGCCAGCAGTTTGAACTCCTTCTACGAGCAGTACTTC. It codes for CASSLNSFYEQYF.

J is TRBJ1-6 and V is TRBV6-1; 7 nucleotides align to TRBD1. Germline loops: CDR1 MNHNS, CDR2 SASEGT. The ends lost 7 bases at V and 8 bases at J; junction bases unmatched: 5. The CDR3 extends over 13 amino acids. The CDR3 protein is CASMDRWYSPLHF. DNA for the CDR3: TGTGCCAGCATGGACAGGTGGTATTCACCCCTCCACTTT.

The CDR3 DNA sequence: TGTGCCAGCAGTGAAGCTCCGAGCTACGAGCAGTACTTC. Translation: CASSEAPSYEQYF. V is TRBV6-1 and J is TRBJ2-7; D ambiguous. The V end was cut by 0 bases, the J end by 3 bases, with 6 bases between. Germline V CDR1 and CDR2: MNHNS, SASEGT. This CDR3 region has 13 residues.

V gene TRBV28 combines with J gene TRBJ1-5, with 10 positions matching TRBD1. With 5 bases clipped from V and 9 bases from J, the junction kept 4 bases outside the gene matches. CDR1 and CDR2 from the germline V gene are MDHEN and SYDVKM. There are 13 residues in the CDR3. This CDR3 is CASSGQGEWPQHF. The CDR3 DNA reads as TGTGCCAGCAGTGGACAGGGGGAGTGGCCCCAGCATTTT.

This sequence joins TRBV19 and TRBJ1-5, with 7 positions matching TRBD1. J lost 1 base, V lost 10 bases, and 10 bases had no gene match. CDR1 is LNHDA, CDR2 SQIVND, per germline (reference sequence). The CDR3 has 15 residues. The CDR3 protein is CATKPGTASNQPQHF. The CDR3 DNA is TGTGCCACGAAACCCGGGACAGCAAGCAATCAGCCCCAGCATTTT.

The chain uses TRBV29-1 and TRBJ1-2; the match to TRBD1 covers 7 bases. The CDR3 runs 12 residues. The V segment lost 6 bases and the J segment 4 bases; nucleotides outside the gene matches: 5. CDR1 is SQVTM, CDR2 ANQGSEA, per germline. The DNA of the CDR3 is TGCAGCGTGGCAGGGGGTGGCTATGGCTACACCTTC. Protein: CSVAGGGYGYTF.